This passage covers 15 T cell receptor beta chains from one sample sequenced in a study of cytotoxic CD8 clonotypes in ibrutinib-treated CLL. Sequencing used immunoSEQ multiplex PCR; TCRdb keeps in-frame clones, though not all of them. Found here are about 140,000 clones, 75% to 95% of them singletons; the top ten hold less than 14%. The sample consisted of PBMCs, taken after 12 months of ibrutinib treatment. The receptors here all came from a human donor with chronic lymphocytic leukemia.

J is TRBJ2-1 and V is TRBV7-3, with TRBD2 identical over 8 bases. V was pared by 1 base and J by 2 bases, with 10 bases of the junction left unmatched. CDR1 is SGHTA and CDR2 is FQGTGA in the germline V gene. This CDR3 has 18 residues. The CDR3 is CASSLRGTSYHPYNEQFF. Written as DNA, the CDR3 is TGTGCCAGCAGCTTAAGGGGGACTAGTTATCATCCCTACAATGAGCAGTTCTTC.

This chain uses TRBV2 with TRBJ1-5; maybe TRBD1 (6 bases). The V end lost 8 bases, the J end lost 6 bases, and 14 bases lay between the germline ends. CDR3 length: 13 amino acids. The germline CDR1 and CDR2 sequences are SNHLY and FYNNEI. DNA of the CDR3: TGTGCCAGCGGGGTACAGGGAGGTCAGCCCCAGCATTTT. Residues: CASGVQGGQPQHF. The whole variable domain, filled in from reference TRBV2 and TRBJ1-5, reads EPEVTQTPSHQVTQMGQEVILRCVPISNHLYFYWYRQILGQKVEFLVSFYNNEISEKSEIFDDQFSVERPDGSNFTLKIRSTKLEDSAMYFCASGVQGGQPQHFGDGTRLSIL.

Written as DNA, the CDR3 is TGTGCCAGCAGGTACCAGGGGGCGGACAATGAGCAGTTCTTC. Its protein product is CASRYQGADNEQFF. The J gene is TRBJ2-1, the V gene TRBV28, with 8 bases that match TRBD1. The V and J ends lost 6 bases and 5 bases, in that order; junction bases with no gene match: 6. Germline V gives CDR1 MDHEN, CDR2 SYDVKM. This CDR3 region has 14 residues.

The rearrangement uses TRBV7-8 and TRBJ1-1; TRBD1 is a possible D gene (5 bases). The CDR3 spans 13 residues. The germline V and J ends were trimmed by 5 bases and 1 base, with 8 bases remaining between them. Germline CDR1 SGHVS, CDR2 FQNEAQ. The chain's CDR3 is CASSNDRNTEAFF. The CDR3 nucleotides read TGTGCCAGCAGCAACGACAGGAACACTGAAGCTTTCTTT.

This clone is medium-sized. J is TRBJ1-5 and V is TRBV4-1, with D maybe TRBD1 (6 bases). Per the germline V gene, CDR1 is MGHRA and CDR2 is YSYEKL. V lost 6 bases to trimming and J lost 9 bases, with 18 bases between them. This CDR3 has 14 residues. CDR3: CASSLETGSWPQHF. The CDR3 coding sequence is TGCGCCAGCAGTCTAGAGACAGGCAGCTGGCCCCAGCATTTT.

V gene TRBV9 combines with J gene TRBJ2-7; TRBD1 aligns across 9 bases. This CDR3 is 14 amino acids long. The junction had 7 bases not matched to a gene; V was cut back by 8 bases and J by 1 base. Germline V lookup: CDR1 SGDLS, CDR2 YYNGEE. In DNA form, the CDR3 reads TGTGCCAGTTCCGGGACAGGGACTTCCTACGAGCAGTACTTC. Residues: CASSGTGTSYEQYF.

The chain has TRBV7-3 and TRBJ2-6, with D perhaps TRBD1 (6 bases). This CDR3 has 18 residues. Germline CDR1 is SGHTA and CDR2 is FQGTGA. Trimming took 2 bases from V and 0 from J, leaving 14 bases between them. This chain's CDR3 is CASSLVGGPGSGANVLTF. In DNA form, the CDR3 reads TGTGCCAGCAGCTTAGTAGGGGGACCAGGCTCTGGGGCCAACGTCCTGACTTTC. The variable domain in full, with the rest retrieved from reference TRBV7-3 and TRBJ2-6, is GAGVSQTPSNKVTEKGKYVELRCDPISGHTALYWYRQSLGQGPEFLIYFQGTGAADDSGLPNDRFFAVRPEGSVSTLKIQRTERGDSAVYLCASSLVGGPGSGANVLTFGAGSRLTVL.

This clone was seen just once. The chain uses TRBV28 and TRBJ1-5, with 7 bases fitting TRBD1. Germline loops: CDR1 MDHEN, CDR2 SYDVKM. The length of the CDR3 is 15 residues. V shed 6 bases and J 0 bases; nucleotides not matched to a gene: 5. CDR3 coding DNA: TGTGCCAGCAGGGGGGGACAGTATAGCAATCAGCCCCAGCATTTT. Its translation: CASRGGQYSNQPQHF.

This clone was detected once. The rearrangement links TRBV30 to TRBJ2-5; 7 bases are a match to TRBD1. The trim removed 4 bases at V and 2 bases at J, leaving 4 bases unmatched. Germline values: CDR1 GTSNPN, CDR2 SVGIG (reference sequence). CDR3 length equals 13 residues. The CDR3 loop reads CAWTRGQQETQYF. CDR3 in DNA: TGTGCCTGGACCAGGGGACAGCAAGAGACCCAGTACTTC.

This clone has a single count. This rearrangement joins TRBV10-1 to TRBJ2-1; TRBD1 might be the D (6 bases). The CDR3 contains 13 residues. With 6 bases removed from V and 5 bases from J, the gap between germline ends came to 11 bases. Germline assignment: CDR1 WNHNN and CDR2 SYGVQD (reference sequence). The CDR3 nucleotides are TGCGCCAGCAGCAGGGGTCCACACAATGAGCAGTTCTTC. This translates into CASSRGPHNEQFF.

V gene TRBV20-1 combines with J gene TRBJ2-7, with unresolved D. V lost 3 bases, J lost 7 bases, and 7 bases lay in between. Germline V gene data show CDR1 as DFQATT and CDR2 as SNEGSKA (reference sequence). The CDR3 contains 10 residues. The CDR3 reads CSASRTEQYF. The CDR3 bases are TGCAGTGCTAGCCGGACGGAGCAGTACTTC.

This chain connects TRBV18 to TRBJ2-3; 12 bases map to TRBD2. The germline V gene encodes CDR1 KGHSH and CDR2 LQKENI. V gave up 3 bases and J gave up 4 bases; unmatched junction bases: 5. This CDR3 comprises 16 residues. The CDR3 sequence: CASSPSLAGGSDTQYF. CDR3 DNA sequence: TGTGCCAGCTCACCCTCGCTAGCGGGAGGGTCAGATACGCAGTATTTT. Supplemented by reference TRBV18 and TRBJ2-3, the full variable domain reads NAGVMQNPRHLVRRRGQEARLRCSPMKGHSHVYWYRQLPEEGLKFMVYLQKENIIDESGMPKERFSAEFPKEGPSILRIQQVVRGDSAAYFCASSPSLAGGSDTQYFGPGTRLTVL.

The CDR3 bases are TGTGCCAGCAGCTACCAGGGGGCCTCATCCCAGTATTTT. Its translation is CASSYQGASSQYF. This chain connects TRBV7-9 to TRBJ2-3, with TRBD1 matching 8 bases. The CDR3 spans 13 residues. V lost 4 bases and J lost 12; bases outside the gene matches: 9. Germline V gives CDR1 SEHNR, CDR2 FQNEAQ (reference sequence).

The DNA of the CDR3 is TGCGCCAGCAGCCAAGACGGGACACCTCCTGTCGAGCAGTACTTC. Amino acid sequence: CASSQDGTPPVEQYF. The chain recombines TRBV4-1 with TRBJ2-7; a possible D gene is TRBD1 (6 bases). The CDR3 runs to 15 residues. From germline, CDR1 is MGHRA and CDR2 YSYEKL. Trimming pared 0 bases from V and 6 bases from J, leaving 15 bases between.

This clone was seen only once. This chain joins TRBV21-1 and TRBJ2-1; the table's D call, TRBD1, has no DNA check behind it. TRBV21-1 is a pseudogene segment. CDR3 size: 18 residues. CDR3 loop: CASSKYRLDKGGDNEQFF. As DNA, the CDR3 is TGTGCCAGCAGCAAATACAGGCTAGACAAAGGGGGTGACAATGAGCAGTTCTTC.